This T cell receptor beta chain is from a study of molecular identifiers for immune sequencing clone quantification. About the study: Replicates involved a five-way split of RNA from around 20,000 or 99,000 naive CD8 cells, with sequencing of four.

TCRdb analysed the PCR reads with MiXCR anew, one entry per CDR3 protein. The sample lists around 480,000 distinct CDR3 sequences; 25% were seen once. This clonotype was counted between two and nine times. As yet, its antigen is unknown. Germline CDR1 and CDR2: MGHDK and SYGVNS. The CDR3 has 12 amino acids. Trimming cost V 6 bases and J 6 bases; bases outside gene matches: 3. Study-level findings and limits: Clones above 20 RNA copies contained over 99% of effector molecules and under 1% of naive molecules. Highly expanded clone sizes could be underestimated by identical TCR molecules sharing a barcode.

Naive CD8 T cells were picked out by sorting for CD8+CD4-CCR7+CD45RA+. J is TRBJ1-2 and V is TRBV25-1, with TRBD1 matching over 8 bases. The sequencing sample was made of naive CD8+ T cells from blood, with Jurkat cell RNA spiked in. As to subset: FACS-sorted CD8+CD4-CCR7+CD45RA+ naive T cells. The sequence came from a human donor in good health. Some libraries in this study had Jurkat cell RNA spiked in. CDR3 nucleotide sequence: TGTGCCAGCAGAGACAGGGGTGATGGCTACACCTTC. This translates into CASRDRGDGYTF.